This T cell receptor (beta chain) was sequenced in a study of shared clonotypes between healthy human individuals. This CDR3 is built from 13 residues. The germline V gene encodes CDR1 SEHNR and CDR2 FQNEAQ (reference sequence). Trimming took off 3 bases at V and 4 bases at J, with 7 bases between the two ends. Original processing notes: Filtering differed because ImmunoSEQ produced junction-only sequences that carried no quality scores. Libraries were prepared by immunoSEQ multiplex PCR; TCRdb keeps only in-frame clonotypes and omits some of them. Clone size and V and J calls were adopted from that table, with D and trimming inferred from the DNA. The data contain approximately 2,000,000 clones, approximately 92% of them singletons. Naive CD8 populations comprised CD45RO-negative cells positively selected for CCR7, excluding terminally differentiated effector memory CD45RA+ cells. A word on this clone: Its specificity is not known.

Study-wide results and limits: Researchers sampled only blood; tissue repertoires likely differ.

The V and J genes are TRBV7-9 and TRBJ2-1; D is unresolved. Sequencing input: naive CD8+ T cells from PBMCs. The TCR sequence derives from a man younger than 30 in good health. Some clones in this sample may be carry-over from other donors' samples. The chain's CDR3 is CASSLGIYNEQFF. The CDR3 DNA reads TGTGCCAGCAGCTTGGGGATATACAATGAGCAGTTCTTC.